The 7 T cell receptor beta chains listed next were all sequenced from one sample in a study of T cell repertoires in cytomegalovirus infection. TCRdb passed the reads through MiXCR, listing each CDR3 protein once. The sample has 900,000 to 950,000 distinct CDR3 sequences, approximately 32% seen once. The antigens of these receptors remain unknown. The sequencing here drew on cultured CD8+ T cells from PBMCs, taken from culture after CMV antigen stimulation. The receptor source for this set is a human donor in good health (CMV status not recorded). Some clones in this sample may be carry-over from other donors' samples.

This clonotype has at least ten counts. V usage is TRBV2 and J usage is TRBJ2-2; no clear D gene. CDR3 length: 13 residues. Germline lookup yields CDR1 SNHLY and CDR2 FYNNEI. V dropped 8 bases and J dropped 2 bases, with 9 bases sitting between them. CDR3 nucleotides: TGTGCCAGCGGACCGTCCAACACCGGGGAGCTGTTTTTT. This translates into CASGPSNTGELFF.

This clonotype was detected only a few times. The rearrangement uses TRBV19 and TRBJ1-4, with 7 bases aligning to TRBD1. V lost 6 bases to trimming and J lost 5 bases; unmatched junction nucleotides: 3. This CDR3 has 13 residues. CDR1 is LNHDA, CDR2 SQIVND, per germline (reference sequence). CDR3 in amino acids: CASSRDSNEKLFF. The CDR3 nucleotides read TGTGCCAGTAGCCGGGACAGCAATGAAAAACTGTTTTTT. Based on the CDR3 plus reference TRBV19 and TRBJ1-4, the full variable domain is DGGITQSPKYLFRKEGQNVTLSCEQNLNHDAMYWYRQDPGQGLRLIYYSQIVNDFQKGDIAEGYSVSREKKESFPLTVTSAQKNPTAFYLCASSRDSNEKLFFGSGTQLSVL.

This clonotype has a count of ten or more. This sequence joins TRBV7-9 and TRBJ2-1, with 11 bases that match TRBD2. Losses at the gene ends were 9 bases for V and 3 bases for J; bases not matched to a gene: 10. CDR1 SEHNR and CDR2 FQNEAQ come from the germline V gene (reference sequence). The CDR3 spans 16 residues. The CDR3 region is CASRPTSGDFYNEQFF. CDR3 DNA sequence: TGTGCCAGTCGTCCGACTAGCGGGGATTTCTACAATGAGCAGTTCTTC.

This chain links TRBV5-6 with TRBJ2-1; 8 bases agree with TRBD1. The CDR3 has 15 amino acids. V lost 3 bases, J lost 4 bases, and 6 bases stayed unmatched. Germline V gene data show CDR1 as SGHDT and CDR2 as YYEEEE. The CDR3 bases are TGTGCCAGCAGCTCTCGGGACAGGTCTTACAATGAGCAGTTCTTC. It specifies CASSSRDRSYNEQFF.

In this sample, this clonotype turned up a few times. This chain links TRBV4-1 with TRBJ2-1; D gene uncertain. The germline V gene encodes CDR1 MGHRA and CDR2 YSYEKL. The CDR3 is 15 amino acids. The germline V and J ends were trimmed by 3 bases and 4 bases, with 13 bases remaining between them. The CDR3 loop reads CASSHEGTLYNEQFF. For the CDR3, the DNA is TGCGCCAGCAGCCACGAAGGAACCCTATACAATGAGCAGTTCTTC.

The chain joins TRBV29-1 to TRBJ1-5; TRBD1 is a possible D gene (5 bases). Looked up from germline, CDR1 is SQVTM and CDR2 is ANQGSEA. V lost 3 bases to trimming and J lost 4 bases, with 10 bases between them. The CDR3 is 13 amino acids. CDR3 loop: CSVEAGRNQPQHF. The DNA of the CDR3 is TGCAGCGTTGAGGCAGGGCGAAATCAGCCCCAGCATTTT.

The CDR3 region is CASSLYGDLRETQYF. The CDR3 region has the DNA TGTGCCAGCAGTTTATACGGGGATCTACGAGAGACCCAGTACTTC. The rearrangement joins TRBV27 to TRBJ2-5; D is perhaps TRBD2 (5 bases). The CDR3 covers 15 residues. Trimming stripped 1 base from V and 4 bases from J, with 13 bases between. The germline CDR1 and CDR2 sequences are MNHEY and SMNVEV (reference sequence).